This section outlines one T cell receptor (beta chain) sequence together with its context. Antigen specificity is unknown. TCRdb itself ran the RACE reads through MiXCR, one entry per CDR3 protein. Here the sample spans just under 40,000 distinct CDR3 sequences, approximately 11% being singletons. These data belong to a study of human T cells and chemical hapten exposure. Study-wide points: TCRs above 1 in 1000 frequency stayed constant with DPC sensitization.

The germline gives CDR1 SNHLY, CDR2 FYNNEI. This CDR3 region has 15 residues. The V end lost 6 bases, the J end lost 1 base, and 13 bases lay between the germline ends. The time point was: patch test 3, about 24 weeks after DPC sensitization. This sample's treatment: therapeutic diphenylcyclopropenone sensitization with weekly scalp DPC. It was from unfractionated whole blood that total RNA was extracted. Material: whole blood, obtained in connection with sensitization to the hapten diphenylcyclopropenone (DPC). The receptor comes from a woman aged 40 to 50 with alopecia areata. Some clones in this sample may be carry-over from other donors' samples. This sequence joins TRBV2 and TRBJ2-1, with D possibly matching TRBD2 (5 bases). The CDR3 DNA reads as TGTGCCAGCAGCCGCAGTTGGGAGTCCTACAATGAGCAGTTCTTC. Its protein is CASSRSWESYNEQFF.